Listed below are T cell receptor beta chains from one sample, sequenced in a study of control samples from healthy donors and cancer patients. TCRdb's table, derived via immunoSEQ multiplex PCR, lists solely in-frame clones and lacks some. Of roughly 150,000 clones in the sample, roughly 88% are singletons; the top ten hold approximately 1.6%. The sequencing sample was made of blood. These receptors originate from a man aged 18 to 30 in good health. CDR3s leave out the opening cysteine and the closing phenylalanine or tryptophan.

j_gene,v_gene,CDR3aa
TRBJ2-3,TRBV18,ASSPRVVSKDTQY
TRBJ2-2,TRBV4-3,ASSQDRGGGTRTGELF
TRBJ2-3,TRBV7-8,ASSPLAGFTDTQY
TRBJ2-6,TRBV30,AWSAGSGANVLT
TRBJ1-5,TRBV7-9,ASSLAWGAQSNQPQH
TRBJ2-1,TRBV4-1,ASSQKPGGVYNEQF
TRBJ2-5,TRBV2,ASGLAAHSRETQY
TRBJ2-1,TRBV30,AWQGINREQF
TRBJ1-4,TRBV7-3,ASSLTTGGRANEKLF
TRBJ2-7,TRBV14,ASSQAGQIYEQY
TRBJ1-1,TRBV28,ASSFDRSTEAF
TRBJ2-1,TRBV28,ASSLGGLPQF
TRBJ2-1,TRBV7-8,ASSLFDRVEYNEQF
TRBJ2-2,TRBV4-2,ASSHAGTSNTGELF
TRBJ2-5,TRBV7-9,ASSLAQETQY
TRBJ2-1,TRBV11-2,ASSTIGGSYNEQF
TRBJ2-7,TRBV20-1,SARAGYEQY
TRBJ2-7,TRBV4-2,ASSQDAARLRGYEQY
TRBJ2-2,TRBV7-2,ASSPAGDTGELF
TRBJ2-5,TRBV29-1,SAAQGARGETQY
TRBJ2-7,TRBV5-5,ASSGGQGAHEQY
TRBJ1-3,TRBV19,ASGQVDSGNTIY
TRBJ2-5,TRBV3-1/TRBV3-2,ASSQRRVKTQY
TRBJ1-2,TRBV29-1,SVEVGDYGYT
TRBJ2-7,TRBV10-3,AISGQGTEAYEQY
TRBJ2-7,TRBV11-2,ASSLVGNSYEQY
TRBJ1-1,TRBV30,AWIPGLNTEAF
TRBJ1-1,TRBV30,ACYRDVTQGAF
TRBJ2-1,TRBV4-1,ASSQEGSGYNEQF
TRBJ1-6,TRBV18,ASSPSSGYESPLH
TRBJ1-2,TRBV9,ASSVAVGGYYGYT
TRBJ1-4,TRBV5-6,ASSALPGKLF
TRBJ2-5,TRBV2,ASSDGPQETQY
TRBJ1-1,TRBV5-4,ASSPTGGDSEAF
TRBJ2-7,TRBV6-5,ASRGTAPSSYEQY
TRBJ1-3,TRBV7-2,ASRYRGPPDLNTIY
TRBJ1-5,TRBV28,ASSFRYSNQPQH
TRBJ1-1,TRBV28,ASRLPGPTEAF
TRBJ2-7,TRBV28,ASSLSSYEQY
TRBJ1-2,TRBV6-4,ASSRGPGYGYT
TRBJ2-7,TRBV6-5,ASSRDISYEQY
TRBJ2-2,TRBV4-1,ASSQLSGGDTGELF
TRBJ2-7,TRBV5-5,ASSLDRGKGQY
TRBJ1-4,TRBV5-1,ASRNGQFATNEKLF
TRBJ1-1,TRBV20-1,SASGLKQWVGNTEAF
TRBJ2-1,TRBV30,AWSGLAGGSEQF
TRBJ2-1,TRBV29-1,SVDGWQGYNEQF
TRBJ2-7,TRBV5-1,ASSPSFGSEQY
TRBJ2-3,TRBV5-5,ASSSLTSGGGTDTQY
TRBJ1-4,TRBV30,AWSVGGATNEKLF
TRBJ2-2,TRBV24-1,ATSPPGADTGELF
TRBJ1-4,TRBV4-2,ASSPGTGGEKLF
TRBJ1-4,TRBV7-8,ASSRGRGALTNEKLF
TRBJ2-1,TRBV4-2,ASSQDHGQGADEQF
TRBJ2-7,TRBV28,ASSFVARELGEQY
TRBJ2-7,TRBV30,AWGSGGAQY
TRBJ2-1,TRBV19,ASSTGTSIYNEQF